This T cell receptor beta chain was sequenced in a study of metastatic and nonmetastatic thyroid tumors. At the level of the study: It was across blood and tumor or nodule tissue from malignant and benign thyroid patients that repertoires were compared.

Germline CDR1 reads SGHRS; CDR2 reads YFSETQ. V gave up 3 bases and J gave up 9 bases; unmatched junction bases: 9. This CDR3 is 15 amino acids long. TCRdb re-called the PCR reads through MiXCR. The sample has 35,000 to 40,000 clones, less than 25% seen once; the top ten hold 15%. No patient had received any treatment before thyroid surgery. The sample holds many counts of this clone. The clonotype originates from a female donor with papillary thyroid cancer or a benign thyroid nodule (not recorded which). Some clones in this sample may be carry-over from other donors' samples. Material: blood. The gene calls are TRBV5-1 and TRBJ2-2; 9 bases line up with TRBD1. CDR3 DNA: TGCGCCAGCAGCTCGGGACAGGGTTTTAACAGGGAGCTGTTTTTT. It codes for CASSSGQGFNRELFF.